The rows below give T cell receptor beta chains drawn from one sample of a study of cytomegalovirus exposure and HLA in healthy donors. Sequencing used immunoSEQ multiplex PCR; TCRdb keeps in-frame clones, though not all of them. Counted here are 150,000 to 200,000 clones, 86% occurring once; the ten biggest clones make up 5.7%. The sample comprised PBMCs. Receptors were obtained from a woman aged 25 to 39 in good health and CMV-seronegative. CDR3s include the opening cysteine and the closing phenylalanine or tryptophan. A D gene is named only where the DNA matches it firmly. Size is omitted from some rows. Given values are once, few, many or a class for expanded clones.

CDR3 protein,CDR3 DNA,V gene,J gene,clone size,D gene
CASSRGESSYNEQFF,TGCGCCAGCAGCCGCGGGGAGAGCTCCTACAATGAGCAGTTCTTC,TRBV4-1,TRBJ2-1,few,-
CASHSFTFSGNTIYF,TGTGCCAGTCACTCATTCACTTTCTCTGGAAACACCATATATTTT,TRBV6-6,TRBJ1-3,-,-
CASSLRQGANEQFF,TGTGCCAGCAGTTTACGGCAGGGGGCGAATGAGCAGTTCTTC,TRBV28,TRBJ2-1,-,TRBD1
CASSFVGDRLLTTNEKLFF,TGTGCCAGCAGTTTTGTGGGGGACCGTCTTCTAACAACTAATGAAAAACTGTTTTTT,TRBV27,TRBJ1-4,-,-
CASSQDNLVVSDTQYF,TGTGCCAGCAGCCAAGATAACCTAGTCGTTTCAGATACGCAGTATTTT,TRBV4-2,TRBJ2-3,-,-
CASSQDWGGRVTEAFF,TGCGCCAGCAGCCAAGATTGGGGGGGGCGCGTCACTGAAGCTTTCTTT,TRBV4-1,TRBJ1-1,-,-
CASRRAGVYNEQFF,TGTGCCAGCAGAAGAGCGGGGGTCTACAATGAGCAGTTCTTC,TRBV7-2,TRBJ2-1,once,TRBD2
CASSLVRGRYEQYF,TGTGCCAGCAGTTTAGTTCGGGGGCGGTACGAGCAGTACTTC,TRBV28,TRBJ2-7,-,-
CASSRTTGQGFGEQYF,TGTGCCAGTAGTCGGACGACGGGACAGGGTTTTGGCGAGCAGTACTTC,TRBV19,TRBJ2-7,-,TRBD1
CASSLQVYYEQYF,TGTGCCAGCAGTCTGCAGGTTTACTACGAGCAGTACTTC,TRBV28,TRBJ2-7,-,-
CASSLKTGGTTYNEQFF,TGTGCCAGCAGCCTCAAAACGGGGGGGACGACCTACAATGAGCAGTTCTTC,TRBV5-6,TRBJ2-1,-,TRBD2
CASSQVSGAEDTQYF,TGCGCCAGCAGCCAAGTTTCGGGGGCGGAGGATACGCAGTATTTT,TRBV4-3,TRBJ2-3,-,-
CASSLTGLGYNEQFF,TGCGCCAGCAGCTTAACAGGGTTGGGCTACAATGAGCAGTTCTTC,TRBV5-1,TRBJ2-1,-,-
CASSQEGGSNSGTQYF,TGTGCCAGCAGCCAAGAAGGCGGATCTAATTCGGGTACGCAGTATTTT,TRBV14,TRBJ2-3,-,-
CASTYRVGNTIYF,TGTGCCAGCACCTACAGGGTTGGAAACACCATATATTTT,TRBV2,TRBJ1-3,-,-
CASSLRQGATEAFF,TGCGCCAGCAGCTTGAGGCAGGGGGCCACTGAAGCTTTCTTT,TRBV5-1,TRBJ1-1,-,TRBD1
CAGDRGNYGYTF,TGTGCCGGAGACAGGGGAAACTATGGCTACACCTTC,TRBV30,TRBJ1-2,-,TRBD1
CATSSRDRGTGELFF,TGTGCCACCAGCAGCCGGGACAGAGGCACCGGGGAGCTGTTTTTT,TRBV15,TRBJ2-2,-,TRBD1
CASSQEGQGSSPLHF,TGCGCCAGCAGCCAAGAGGGACAGGGTAGTTCACCCCTCCACTTT,TRBV4-3,TRBJ1-6,medium-sized,TRBD1
CASSLEGTGGEEQYF,TGTGCCAGCAGCTTAGAGGGGACAGGGGGCGAGGAGCAGTACTTC,TRBV7-6,TRBJ2-7,-,TRBD1
CASSIGGTGGRYGYTF,TGTGCCAGTAGTATAGGGGGAACGGGTGGAAGATATGGCTACACCTTC,TRBV19,TRBJ1-2,-,-
CASRGGLSYNEQFF,TGTGCAAGTCGGGGAGGACTATCGTACAATGAGCAGTTCTTC,TRBV12-2,TRBJ2-1,-,-
CASSQDGTPNTEAFF,TGTGCCAGCAGCCAAGACGGGACTCCGAACACTGAAGCTTTCTTT,TRBV7-8,TRBJ1-1,-,-
CAISSPTSGSFGRTGELFF,TGTGCCATCTCGAGCCCTACTAGCGGGAGCTTCGGGCGCACCGGGGAGCTGTTTTTT,TRBV28,TRBJ2-2,-,TRBD2
CASSQDTGYYEQYF,TGCGCCAGCAGCCAAGATACTGGGTACTACGAGCAGTACTTC,TRBV4-3,TRBJ2-7,-,-
CASTRPSSGGDNEQFF,TGTGCCAGCACCCGCCCCTCTAGCGGGGGGGACAATGAGCAGTTCTTC,TRBV4-2,TRBJ2-1,-,TRBD2
CASSYPSGRANEQFF,TGTGCCAGCAGTTATCCCAGCGGGAGGGCCAATGAGCAGTTCTTC,TRBV6-6,TRBJ2-1,few,TRBD2
CASSWSGSGNTIYF,TGTGCCAGCAGTTGGTCAGGCTCTGGAAACACCATATATTTT,TRBV6-5,TRBJ1-3,-,-
CASSLKGYGTKNIQYF,TGTGCCAGCAGTTTAAAAGGGTATGGGACCAAAAACATTCAGTACTTC,TRBV27,TRBJ2-4,-,-
CASSEGLYYEQYF,TGTGCCAGCAGTGAAGGTCTGTACTACGAGCAGTACTTC,TRBV6-1,TRBJ2-7,-,-
CASSISLGLADEQYF,TGTGCCAGTAGTATATCCCTAGGACTAGCAGACGAGCAGTACTTC,TRBV19,TRBJ2-7,-,TRBD2
CASSLGPTGGGYTF,TGTGCCAGCAGTCTCGGGCCAACAGGGGGCGGCTACACCTTC,TRBV28,TRBJ1-2,-,TRBD1
CASRSTGISGNTIYF,TGTGCCAGCAGGAGCACAGGGATCTCTGGAAACACCATATATTTT,TRBV28,TRBJ1-3,-,-
CASSQDWSGGAADEQYF,TGCGCCAGCAGCCAAGATTGGAGCGGGGGGGCCGCGGACGAGCAGTACTTC,TRBV4-3,TRBJ2-7,-,TRBD2
CASSEGLGGQPQHF,TGTGCCAGCAGTGAAGGCCTCGGGGGGCAGCCCCAGCATTTT,TRBV6-1,TRBJ1-5,-,-
CASSFSSEGVNEQYF,TGTGCCAGCAGTTTCTCATCGGAGGGTGTTAACGAGCAGTACTTC,TRBV27,TRBJ2-7,-,-
CASSLQGQGQPQHF,TGTGCCAGCAGCTTGCAGGGGCAGGGTCAGCCCCAGCATTTT,TRBV5-8,TRBJ1-5,-,-
CASSMYSGGASTDTQYF,TGTGCCAGCAGCATGTACAGCGGGGGGGCCAGCACAGATACGCAGTATTTT,TRBV11-2,TRBJ2-3,once,TRBD2
CAIMKDLADTQYF,TGTGCCATCATGAAGGACTTGGCAGATACGCAGTATTTT,TRBV10-3,TRBJ2-3,-,-
CASSQGLAGGAVDEQYF,TGCGCCAGCAGCCAGGGACTAGCGGGAGGGGCTGTCGACGAGCAGTACTTC,TRBV5-1,TRBJ2-7,-,TRBD2
CASSPRTEGVYGYTF,TGTGCCAGCAGTCCCCGGACGGAAGGGGTATATGGCTACACCTTC,TRBV27,TRBJ1-2,-,-
CASSQEGKAPRYGYTF,TGTGCCAGCAGCCAAGAGGGGAAGGCCCCTCGTTATGGCTACACCTTC,TRBV4-2,TRBJ1-2,-,-
CASSPHRWLAGPPYTQYF,TGCGCCAGCAGCCCCCACCGATGGCTAGCGGGACCCCCCTACACGCAGTATTTT,TRBV4-3,TRBJ2-3,-,TRBD2
CASSPTKAGYTF,TGTGCCAGCAGCCCAACCAAAGCTGGCTACACCTTC,TRBV11-2,TRBJ1-2,-,-
CASSLVAGSYNEQFF,TGTGCCAGCAGCTTAGTAGCGGGAAGTTACAATGAGCAGTTCTTC,TRBV13,TRBJ2-1,-,TRBD2